The 18 T cell receptor beta chains in this list originate from one sample, sequenced in a study of cytomegalovirus exposure and HLA in healthy donors. The PCR used 60 Vbeta and 13 Jbeta primers. Profiling relied on immunoSEQ multiplex PCR, and the TCRdb table lists in-frame clones only, not all of them. The data hold some 130,000 clones, with 60% to 85% observed a single time. Sequenced input: PBMCs. The receptor set was obtained from a female donor in good health and CMV-seropositive.

The chain links TRBV19 to TRBJ2-3, with 11 bases identical to TRBD2. The CDR3 sequence is 17 residues long. Germline V gene lookup returns CDR1 LNHDA and CDR2 SQIVND (reference sequence). J was trimmed by 4 bases and V by 1 base; bases with no gene match: 7. CDR3 nucleotides: TGTGCCAGTAGTATAGGATACCTAGCGGGAGGTGCAGATACGCAGTATTTT. Its protein product is CASSIGYLAGGADTQYF.

Concerning this clone: The sample holds other DNA sequences that translate to the same CDR3. This rearrangement joins TRBV5-1 to TRBJ2-3; 7 bases match TRBD2. This CDR3 spans 15 amino acids. Germline CDR1 and CDR2: SGHRS and YFSETQ. J lost 1 base, V lost 0 bases, and 2 bases had no gene match. The chain's CDR3 is CASSLGSGGTDTQYF. The DNA for the CDR3 is TGCGCCAGCAGCTTGGGGAGCGGGGGCACAGATACGCAGTATTTT. The variable domain in full, completed from reference TRBV5-1 and TRBJ2-3, reads KAGVTQTPRYLIKTRGQQVTLSCSPISGHRSVSWYQQTPGQGLQFLFEYFSETQRNKGNFPGRFSGRQFSNSRSEMNVSTLELGDSALYLCASSLGSGGTDTQYFGPGTRLTVL.

CDR3 coding DNA: TGTGCCAGCAGTTACGCCGGTGAGCAGTTCTTC. Translation: CASSYAGEQFF. This sequence joins TRBV6-5 and TRBJ2-1; D not resolved. This CDR3 spans 11 amino acids. Germline V CDR1 and CDR2: MNHEY, SVGAGI. V was cut by 2 bases and J by 9 bases, with 5 bases left in between.

The rearrangement uses TRBV6-4 and TRBJ1-2; D might be TRBD1 (5 bases). The CDR3 spans 13 residues. V dropped 6 bases and J dropped 8 bases, with 16 bases sitting between them. CDR1 MRHNA and CDR2 SNTAGT come from the germline V gene. The CDR3 region has the DNA TGTGCCAGCAGGGCCCCGGGGGGAGCCGGCTACACCTTC. Its translation: CASRAPGGAGYTF.

This chain joins TRBV7-9 and TRBJ2-7, with 7 bases that match TRBD2. V shed 2 bases and J 3 bases; nucleotides not matched to a gene: 4. CDR1 SEHNR and CDR2 FQNEAQ come from the germline V gene (reference sequence). CDR3 size: 14 residues. CDR3: CASSLTAGIYEQYF. CDR3 nucleotide sequence: TGTGCCAGCAGCTTAACAGCGGGAATCTACGAGCAGTACTTC.

The chain recombines TRBV19 with TRBJ1-2; D is perhaps TRBD1 (5 bases). Germline V gene data show CDR1 as LNHDA and CDR2 as SQIVND (reference sequence). The CDR3 is made up of 13 amino acids. Trimming removed 2 bases at V and 7 bases at J, with 11 bases between. The CDR3 region has the DNA TGTGCCAGTAGTATACCCGCCAGGGTTGGCTACACCTTC. Residues: CASSIPARVGYTF.

This clone turned up a few times. V and J are TRBV4-1 and TRBJ2-2; D call uncertain. This CDR3 comprises 14 residues. Per the germline V gene, CDR1 is MGHRA and CDR2 is YSYEKL. V was clipped by 2 bases and J by 7 bases, with 11 bases between them. In nucleotides, the CDR3 is TGCGCCAGCAGCCAACCCCCTGCCGGCGGGGAGCTGTTTTTT. This translates into CASSQPPAGGELFF.

The V and J genes are TRBV4-1 and TRBJ2-3; D not resolved. The CDR3 totals 14 residues. CDR1 and CDR2 (germline): MGHRA, YSYEKL. Trimming took 1 base from V and 0 from J, leaving 5 bases between them. CDR3 DNA sequence: TGCGCCAGCAGCCAAGTACGGAGCACAGATACGCAGTATTTT. It translates to CASSQVRSTDTQYF.

This chain uses TRBV6-1 with TRBJ1-1, with D unclear. Germline V gene lookup returns CDR1 MNHNS and CDR2 SASEGT. V was shortened by 6 bases and J by 4 bases, with 15 bases between the two germline ends. The length of the CDR3 is 14 residues. CDR3 amino acids: CASRPRGEGTEAFF. The CDR3 region has the DNA TGTGCCAGCAGGCCCCGGGGTGAGGGCACTGAAGCTTTCTTT.

This chain connects TRBV5-1 to TRBJ2-1; a weak D match, TRBD2 (5 bases). In germline, CDR1 is SGHRS, CDR2 YFSETQ. V shed 0 bases and J shed 10 bases, with 17 bases lying between them. This CDR3 spans 15 amino acids. CDR3 sequence reads: CASSLGRALEREQFF. DNA of the CDR3: TGCGCCAGCAGCTTGGGGCGGGCCCTGGAGCGGGAGCAGTTCTTC.

The chain has TRBV5-5 and TRBJ2-4, with a weak D call TRBD2 (6 bases). The CDR3 runs to 14 residues. V shed 0 bases and J shed 8 bases, with 12 bases lying between them. Germline-derived CDR1 and CDR2 are SGHKS and YYEKEE (reference sequence). For the CDR3, the DNA is TGTGCCAGCAGCTTGGCTCGGGAGTTGGACATTCAGTACTTC. Its translation: CASSLARELDIQYF.

The chain is built from TRBV19 and TRBJ1-5, with D possibly TRBD1 on 5 matching bases. Germline V lookup: CDR1 LNHDA, CDR2 SQIVND (reference sequence). V was clipped by 8 bases and J by 0 bases, with 14 bases between them. This CDR3 has 15 residues. CDR3 protein: CASQGLGRSNQPQHF. The CDR3 DNA is TGTGCCAGTCAGGGCCTCGGACGTAGCAATCAGCCCCAGCATTTT.

In nucleotides, the CDR3 is TGTGCCAGCAGCAGAAGCCGGGATCTGGTCCCCTCTGAAGCTTTCTTT. It is translated as CASSRSRDLVPSEAFF. V is TRBV9 and J is TRBJ1-1; unclear D gene. Trimming left V 4 bases short and J 6 bases short, with 22 bases between. In germline, CDR1 is SGDLS, CDR2 YYNGEE. The length of the CDR3 is 16 residues.

The chain joins TRBV11-2 to TRBJ1-1; tentatively, D is TRBD1 (6 bases). V lost 1 base, J lost 1 base, and 19 bases lay in between. The CDR3 has 18 amino acids. In germline, CDR1 is SGHAT, CDR2 FQNNGV. CDR3 coding DNA: TGTGCCAGCAGCTTAGTAGTCCGCCTAACAGGGAAGAACACTGAAGCTTTCTTT. It codes for CASSLVVRLTGKNTEAFF.

This chain uses TRBV19 with TRBJ1-5; perhaps TRBD1 as D (6 bases). V was trimmed by 5 bases and J by 4 bases, leaving 18 bases between them. Germline lookup yields CDR1 LNHDA and CDR2 SQIVND (reference sequence). The CDR3 has 16 residues. The CDR3 sequence: CASSGSLGQLNQPQHF. The CDR3 coding sequence is TGTGCCAGTAGTGGGAGTCTGGGACAACTTAATCAGCCCCAGCATTTT.

This clone was observed a few times. The rearrangement uses TRBV6-5 and TRBJ2-7, with D possibly matching TRBD1 (6 bases). Germline values: CDR1 MNHEY, CDR2 SVGAGI. The CDR3 runs 16 residues. Trimming stripped 4 bases from V and 6 bases from J, with 22 bases between. The CDR3 region is CASSSLLGAGGGEQYF. The CDR3 DNA reads TGTGCCAGCAGTTCGCTTTTGGGGGCCGGCGGAGGCGAGCAGTACTTC.

On this clone itself: The junction shows a germline mismatch at one end, possibly a read error. V usage is TRBV7-9 and J usage is TRBJ1-2; a possible D gene is TRBD1 (5 bases). Germline V lookup: CDR1 SEHNR, CDR2 FQNEAQ (reference sequence). CDR3 length: 11 residues. The CDR3 sequence is CSSSLVGGYTF. CDR3 sequence (DNA): TGTTCCAGCAGCTTGGTGGGGGGGTACACCTTC.

The chain couples TRBV15 to TRBJ1-4, with a weak D call TRBD1 (5 bases). V was shortened by 3 bases and J by 4 bases, with 18 bases between the two germline ends. CDR1 is LNHNV, CDR2 YYDKDF, per germline (reference sequence). The CDR3 covers 17 residues. For the CDR3, the DNA is TGTGCCACCAGCAGCCGCGCCAGGGCTGGTAGTAATGAAAAACTGTTTTTT. Encoded protein: CATSSRARAGSNEKLFF. Full variable domain (remainder filled in from reference TRBV15 and TRBJ1-4): DAMVIQNPRYQVTQFGKPVTLSCSQTLNHNVMYWYQQKSSQAPKLLFHYYDKDFNNEADTPDNFQSRRPNTSFCFLDIRSPGLGDTAMYLCATSSRARAGSNEKLFFGSGTQLSVL.